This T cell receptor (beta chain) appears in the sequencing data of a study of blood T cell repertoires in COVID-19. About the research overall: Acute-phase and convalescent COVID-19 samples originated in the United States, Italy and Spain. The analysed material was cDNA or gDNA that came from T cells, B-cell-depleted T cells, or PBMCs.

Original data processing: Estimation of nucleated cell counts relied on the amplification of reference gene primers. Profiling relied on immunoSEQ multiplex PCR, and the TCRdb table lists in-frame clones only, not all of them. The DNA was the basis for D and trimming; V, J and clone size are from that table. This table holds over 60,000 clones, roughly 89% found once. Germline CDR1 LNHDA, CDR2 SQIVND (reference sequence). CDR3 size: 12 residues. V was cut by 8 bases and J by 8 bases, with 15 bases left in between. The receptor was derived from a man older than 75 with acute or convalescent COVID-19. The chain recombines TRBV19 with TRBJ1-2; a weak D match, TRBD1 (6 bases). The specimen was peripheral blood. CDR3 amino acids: CASSDRPRGYTF. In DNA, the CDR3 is TGTGCCAGTTCTGACAGGCCGCGCGGCTACACCTTC.